Sequencing of this TCR beta chain was carried out in a study of cytomegalovirus exposure and HLA in healthy donors. In regard to this clone: The antigen is unknown.

A multiplex PCR was run with 60 Vbeta primers and 13 Jbeta primers. Libraries were prepared by immunoSEQ multiplex PCR; TCRdb keeps only in-frame clonotypes and omits some of them. Counted here are about 200,000 clones, more than 60% occurring once; the ten biggest clones make up roughly a sixth. Study conclusions and caveats: According to the study, around 160 TCR beta chains were cytomegalovirus-associated.

Input material: PBMCs. The sequence was obtained from a middle-aged man in good health and CMV-seronegative.

The DNA of the CDR3 is TGTGCCAGCACCTTAAGCAGGGACAGGGGAGGGACTGAAGCTTTCTTT. Amino acids: CASTLSRDRGGTEAFF. J is TRBJ1-1 and V is TRBV9; 10 bases fit TRBD1. V was clipped by 6 bases and J by 5 bases; unmatched bases: 13. The CDR3 consists of 16 residues. Germline values: CDR1 SGDLS, CDR2 YYNGEE.